This TCR beta chain appears in the sequencing data of a study of T cells in Graves' hyperthyroidism and ophthalmopathy. Template material for amplifying TCR beta CDR3 regions consisted of RNA transcripts. A first-round RT-PCR of the TCR CDR3 used the HTBI primer set. One entry per CDR3 protein results from TCRdb running MiXCR on the multiplex PCR reads. The data hold more than 550,000 distinct CDR3 sequences, with roughly 20% observed a single time. This clonotype was observed at least ten times. This CDR3 is built from 14 residues. The germline V gene encodes CDR1 SNHLY and CDR2 FYNNEI. V lost 8 bases, J lost 6 bases, and 19 bases lay in between.

The receptor's source is a woman aged 45-65 years with Graves' hyperthyroidism that later progressed to Graves' ophthalmopathy. The gene calls are TRBV2 and TRBJ1-2; tentatively, D is TRBD1 (6 bases). Input material: blood. The CDR3 coding sequence is TGTGCCAGCCTGAGGGGGGCAGAATTGGATGGCTACACCTTC. It yields the protein CASLRGAELDGYTF. The full variable domain, its missing parts supplied by reference TRBV2 and TRBJ1-2, is EPEVTQTPSHQVTQMGQEVILRCVPISNHLYFYWYRQILGQKVEFLVSFYNNEISEKSEIFDDQFSVERPDGSNFTLKIRSTKLEDSAMYFCASLRGAELDGYTFGSGTRLTVV.